This T cell receptor (beta chain) was documented in a study of blood T cell repertoires in COVID-19. The germline V and J ends were trimmed by 5 bases and 3 bases, with 16 bases remaining between them. The germline V gene encodes CDR1 SGHTA and CDR2 FQGTGA. The CDR3 is 15 residues long. Profiled with immunoSEQ multiplex PCR; TCRdb holds only in-frame clones, not every one. The sample consists of some 530,000 clones, approximately 83% of them appearing once. V usage is TRBV7-3 and J usage is TRBJ2-5, with D possibly being TRBD1 (6 bases). The clonotype originates from a human donor in a cohort sampled during active COVID-19. Sequencing input: peripheral blood. The CDR3 here is CASSRIGTKKETQYF. The DNA for the CDR3 is TGTGCCAGCAGCCGTATCGGGACAAAAAAAGAGACCCAGTACTTC.